The following is a TCR beta chain sequence with its context. The V end was cut by 3 bases, the J end by 2 bases, with 7 bases between. The CDR3 length is 13 residues. The data stem from a study of blood T cell repertoires in COVID-19. The protocol was immunoSEQ multiplex PCR, while the TCRdb copy is restricted to in-frame clones and leaves out a portion. Among fewer than 250,000 clones, around 87% were seen once, and the ten largest hold roughly 15%. The chain combines TRBV12-3 or TRBV12-4 with TRBJ1-2; D perhaps matches TRBD1 (5 bases). Sequencing was performed on PBMCs or T cells enriched from blood (not recorded which). The source of this sequence is a man aged 25 to 40 who had been exposed to COVID-19. CDR3 protein: CASSFSGNYGYTF. The CDR3 nucleotides are TGTGCCAGCAGTTTTTCAGGGAACTATGGCTACACCTTC.